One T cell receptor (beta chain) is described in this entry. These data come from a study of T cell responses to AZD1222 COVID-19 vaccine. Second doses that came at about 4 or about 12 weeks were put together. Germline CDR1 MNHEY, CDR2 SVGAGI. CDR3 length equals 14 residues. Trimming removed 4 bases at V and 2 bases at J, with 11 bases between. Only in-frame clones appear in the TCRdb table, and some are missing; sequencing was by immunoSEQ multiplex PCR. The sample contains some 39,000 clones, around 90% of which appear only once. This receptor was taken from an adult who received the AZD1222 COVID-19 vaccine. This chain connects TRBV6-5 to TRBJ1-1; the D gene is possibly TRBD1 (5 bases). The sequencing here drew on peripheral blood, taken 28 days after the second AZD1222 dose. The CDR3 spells CASSSRQINTEAFF. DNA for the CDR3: TGTGCCAGCAGTTCCAGACAGATAAACACTGAAGCTTTCTTT.